These T cell receptor beta chains were read from a single sample in a study of graft-versus-host responses after intestinal transplantation. Libraries were prepared by immunoSEQ multiplex PCR; TCRdb keeps only in-frame clonotypes and omits some of them. Of 84,000 or so clones in the sample, around 83% were seen once. Antigens of these TCRs are unknown. Sequencing was performed on unstimulated CD4+ T cells sorted from spleen or lymph node cells, taken before intestinal transplant. The origin of the receptors is a human donor who received an intestinal transplant. Each CDR3 is given with its conserved first and last residue. Each record gives: V gene, D gene, clone size, J gene, CDR3 DNA, CDR3 protein. D genes are given only for firm matches. Size is omitted from some rows. Given values are once, few, many or a class for expanded clones.

>TRBV19|-|-|TRBJ2-3
TGTGCCAGTACCCGGACAATTGCTAGCACAGATACGCAGTATTTT
CASTRTIASTDTQYF
>TRBV18|-|-|TRBJ2-5
TGTGCCAGCTTCACGACAGGCCAAGAGACCCAGTACTTC
CASFTTGQETQYF
>TRBV6-5|TRBD1|-|TRBJ1-2
TGTGCCAGCAGTTACTCCCGGGACAGCTATGGCTACACCTTC
CASSYSRDSYGYTF
>TRBV28|TRBD1|-|TRBJ1-1
TGTGCCAGCTTCCGGGACAGTGAAGCTTTCTTT
CASFRDSEAFF
>TRBV6-1|TRBD1|-|TRBJ2-3
TGTGCCAGCAGTGGATGGCGACAGGGAAGTGAATATTTT
CASSGWRQGSEYF
>TRBV6-5|TRBD1|-|TRBJ1-6
TGTGCCAGCAGTTACTCGCGAGGGGGCGGATCACCCCTCCACTTT
CASSYSRGGGSPLHF
>TRBV5-6|TRBD2|-|TRBJ2-2
TGTGCCAGCACCCCCCCCAGCGGGGTGAACACCGGGGAGCTGTTTTTT
CASTPPSGVNTGELFF
>TRBV19|TRBD1|few|TRBJ2-7
TGTGCCAGTAGCCTCCTCGGGACAGGGAACAACGAGCAGTACTTC
CASSLLGTGNNEQYF
>TRBV18|-|-|TRBJ2-2
TGTGCCAGCTCACCATTAACCGGGGCGAACACCGGGGAGCTGTTTTTT
CASSPLTGANTGELFF
>TRBV2|-|-|TRBJ2-5
TGTGCCAGCAGTCCCCGGGGGAAAGAGACCCAGTACTTC
CASSPRGKETQYF
>TRBV6-6|-|few|TRBJ2-2
TGTGCCAGCAGTTACGCGGGGGCAGGGGAGCTGTTTTTT
CASSYAGAGELFF
>TRBV9|TRBD2|-|TRBJ2-3
TGTGCCAGCAGCGTACCAGCGGGAGGGCCAGATACGCAGTATTTT
CASSVPAGGPDTQYF
>TRBV6-1|-|-|TRBJ1-3
TGTGCCAGCAGTGTTTACGGACAGCACTCTGGAAACACCATATATTTT
CASSVYGQHSGNTIYF
>TRBV11-2|TRBD2|-|TRBJ2-7
TGTGCCAGCTCCCCTAGGTCTTTAGCGGGGTACGAGCAGTACTTC
CASSPRSLAGYEQYF
>TRBV7-9|TRBD2|once|TRBJ2-7
TGTGCCAGCAGCTTAGGGGAGGGTCTCTCCTACGAGCAGTACTTC
CASSLGEGLSYEQYF
>TRBV23-1|-|-|TRBJ2-3
TGCGCCAGCAGTCAATTAATAGTACAGCCTAGCACAGATACGCAGTATTTT
CASSQLIVQPSTDTQYF
>TRBV5-4|-|-|TRBJ2-3
TGTGCCAGCAGCAGGGGGGGCAGGGGGCCCCTCACAGATACGCAGTATTTT
CASSRGGRGPLTDTQYF
>TRBV18|TRBD2|-|TRBJ2-7
TGTGCCAGCTCATTAGCGGGGAACTCCTACGAGCAGTACTTC
CASSLAGNSYEQYF
>TRBV5-1|-|-|TRBJ2-7
TGCGCCAGCAGCTTGGGCGGCGGGGCCAACTACGAGCAGTACTTC
CASSLGGGANYEQYF
>TRBV2|-|-|TRBJ2-2
TGTGCCAGCAGCTCGGACTCCATCGCGAACACCGGGGAGCTGTTTTTT
CASSSDSIANTGELFF
>TRBV7-6|TRBD1|once|TRBJ2-5
TGTGCCAGCAGCTTAGCCAGAACTGGACAGGGGGAGACCCAGTACTTC
CASSLARTGQGETQYF
>TRBV6-4|TRBD2|-|TRBJ2-1
TGTGCCAGCAGCGGACTAGCGGGAGAGGTCAATGAGCAGTTCTTC
CASSGLAGEVNEQFF
>TRBV13|TRBD2|-|TRBJ2-1
TGTGCCAGCAGCTTAGGACTCACTAGCGGATACAATGAGCAGTTCTTC
CASSLGLTSGYNEQFF
>TRBV2|-|-|TRBJ2-3
TGTGCCAGCAGGGAGACAGGCTTCACAGATACGCAGTATTTT
CASRETGFTDTQYF
>TRBV28|-|few|TRBJ2-7
TGTGCCAGCAGTTCCGCGACAGGCTCCTACGAGCAGTACTTC
CASSSATGSYEQYF
>TRBV7-2|-|-|TRBJ1-6
TGTGCCAGCAGCCTAACAGGGTCGGGAAATTCACCCCTCCACTTT
CASSLTGSGNSPLHF
>TRBV2|-|-|TRBJ2-1
TGTGCCAGCCGGAAAGTCCCCATGTCCGGAGGGCAGTTCTTC
CASRKVPMSGGQFF
>TRBV2|TRBD1|-|TRBJ1-2
TGTGCCAGCAGAAGGGACAGTAACTATGGCTACACCTTC
CASRRDSNYGYTF
>TRBV6-5|-|-|TRBJ1-6
TGTGCCAGCAGTTATGCGGATTCACCCCTCCACTTT
CASSYADSPLHF
>TRBV7-9|TRBD1|few|TRBJ2-1
TGTGCCAGCAGCTTAGTGCAGGGGGCGGGACACAATGAGCAGTTCTTC
CASSLVQGAGHNEQFF
>TRBV11-3|TRBD2|-|TRBJ2-7
TGTGCCAGCAGCCTCGGGGGGTCCTACGAGCAGTACTTC
CASSLGGSYEQYF
>TRBV10-3|TRBD2|-|TRBJ2-3
TGTGCCATAAGCGGGGACGATACGCAGTATTTT
CAISGDDTQYF
>TRBV5-1|TRBD2|few|TRBJ2-3
TGCGCCAGCAGCTTGGCGGGTACTAGCGGGGTCACAGATACGCAGTATTTT
CASSLAGTSGVTDTQYF
>TRBV6-5|-|-|TRBJ1-3
TGTGCCAGCAGTTTGGAGGGGAGTTCTGGAAACACCATATATTTT
CASSLEGSSGNTIYF
>TRBV28|-|-|TRBJ2-7
TGTGCCAGCAGTCAACTCACAGGGAGCGAGCAGTACTTC
CASSQLTGSEQYF
>TRBV14|-|few|TRBJ1-1
TGTGCCAGCAGCCAAGGACAATGGGCCACTGAAGCTTTCTTT
CASSQGQWATEAFF
>TRBV11-2|TRBD2|-|TRBJ2-3
TGTGCCAGCAGCCGAACTAGCGGGGGGTCAGATACGCAGTATTTT
CASSRTSGGSDTQYF
>TRBV28|TRBD1|-|TRBJ2-7
TGTGCCAGCAGCCCAGGGTTAAGGGGGCCCTACGAGCAGTACTTC
CASSPGLRGPYEQYF
>TRBV5-1|TRBD1|once|TRBJ2-3
TGCGCCAGCAACGATATGACAGGGTCCCTAACAGATACGCAGTATTTT
CASNDMTGSLTDTQYF
>TRBV19|-|-|TRBJ1-3
TGTGCCACCATCACAGGGACTGGAAACACCATATATTTT
CATITGTGNTIYF
>TRBV10-3|TRBD1|-|TRBJ2-3
TGTGCCAGCCAAACAGGGGGCCAAGATACGCAGTATTTT
CASQTGGQDTQYF
>TRBV5-1|-|-|TRBJ2-7
TGCGCCAGCAGCCGGACAGATTCCTACGAGCAGTACTTC
CASSRTDSYEQYF
>TRBV28|-|-|TRBJ1-2
TGTGCCAGCAGTACCGGACAGCCTGACTACACCTTC
CASSTGQPDYTF
>TRBV10-3|TRBD2|-|TRBJ2-7
TGTGCCATCATGGTGGACCCGGGGGGGATCCAGTACTTC
CAIMVDPGGIQYF
>TRBV7-9|-|-|TRBJ1-2
TGTGCCAGCAGCTTAGACTTCTATGGCTACACCTTC
CASSLDFYGYTF